A single sample gave rise to the 17 T cell receptor beta chains below, sequenced in a study of neurological immune-mediated disorders. Time point indicated: technical triplicate 2. One entry per CDR3 protein results from TCRdb running MiXCR on the 5' RACE reads. The sample contains approximately 28,000 distinct CDR3 sequences, 13% of which appear only once. The sample was CD4+ T cells from blood. All receptors derive from a female donor with HTLV-1-associated myelopathy (HAM/TSP).

The chain joins TRBV5-8 to TRBJ2-3; D call uncertain. The germline gives CDR1 SGHTS, CDR2 YDEGEE. The CDR3 contains 12 residues. Trimming took 1 base from V and 11 from J, leaving 11 bases between them. The CDR3 here is CASSLWTNEQYF. DNA for the CDR3: TGTGCCAGCAGCTTGTGGACCAATGAGCAGTATTTT.

This clonotype was observed at least ten times. The gene calls are TRBV7-9 and TRBJ1-1; D is perhaps TRBD1 (6 bases). V lost 4 bases to trimming and J lost 5 bases, with 14 bases between them. Germline V gives CDR1 SEHNR, CDR2 FQNEAQ (reference sequence). CDR3 length: 14 amino acids. The CDR3 here is CASSWQGRRTEAFF. The CDR3, as DNA: TGTGCCAGCAGCTGGCAGGGGCGGAGAACTGAAGCTTTCTTT.

This clonotype was picked up many times. The genes are TRBV29-1 and TRBJ1-5, with D possibly matching TRBD1 (5 bases). This CDR3 is 13 amino acids long. Germline loops: CDR1 SQVTM, CDR2 ANQGSEA. The ends were cut back, 4 bases at V and 4 bases at J, with 11 bases in the middle. The CDR3 sequence is CSVGSGVNQPQHF. For the CDR3, the DNA is TGCAGCGTTGGGTCGGGGGTGAATCAGCCCCAGCATTTT.

This clonotype was picked up many times. The chain links TRBV20-1 to TRBJ2-5; D remains ambiguous. The germline V gene has CDR1 DFQATT and CDR2 SNEGSKA (reference sequence). Trimming removed 4 bases from V and 2 bases from J, with 8 bases in between. This CDR3 contains 12 residues. Here the CDR3 reads CSAIGVQETQYF. Written as DNA, the CDR3 is TGCAGTGCTATTGGGGTACAAGAGACCCAGTACTTC.

This clonotype was seen repeatedly, ten times or more. The rearrangement joins TRBV4-2 to TRBJ2-5, with TRBD2 matching 10 bases. This CDR3 has 18 residues. The germline CDR1 and CDR2 sequences are LGHNA and YNFKEQ. The V and J ends lost 0 bases and 1 base, in that order; junction bases with no gene match: 8. The CDR3 DNA sequence: TGTGCCAGCAGCCAAGATGTAGCGGGGGGTACCATCCAAGAGACCCAGTACTTC. Protein product: CASSQDVAGGTIQETQYF.

This clonotype was picked up many times. The chain couples TRBV18 to TRBJ1-4; tentative D call: TRBD1 (6 bases). There are 17 residues in the CDR3. Trimming cost V 3 bases and J 6 bases, with 20 bases left between them. CDR1 KGHSH and CDR2 LQKENI come from the germline V gene. In DNA form, the CDR3 reads TGTGCCAGCTCACCCCGCACGGGGGGCGATACCCATGAAAAACTGTTTTTT. Translated, it gives CASSPRTGGDTHEKLFF.

This clonotype came up many times. This rearrangement joins TRBV7-2 to TRBJ2-1; D gene unclear. The V end lost 4 bases, the J end lost 1 base, and 14 bases lay between the germline ends. Germline V gene data show CDR1 as SGHTA and CDR2 as FQGNSA. The length of the CDR3 is 16 residues. CDR3 DNA: TGTGCCAGCAGCTCAGGATCGACGGTATCCTACAATGAGCAGTTCTTC. Encoded protein: CASSSGSTVSYNEQFF.

This clonotype was seen many times. The chain joins TRBV12-3 or TRBV12-4 to TRBJ2-1; D may be TRBD2 (6 bases). V gave up 10 bases and J gave up 1 base, with 17 bases separating them. The CDR3 is 15 residues long. Here the CDR3 DNA reads TGTGCCACCGGCGTCGAGGGGAGGTCCTACAATGAGCAGTTCTTC. This gives the protein CATGVEGRSYNEQFF.

Details on this clonotype: It is likely a read error, because the conserved phenylalanine at the end of the CDR3 is missing. This rearrangement joins TRBV5-1 to TRBJ2-3; maybe TRBD2 (6 bases). Per the germline V gene, CDR1 is SGHRS and CDR2 is YFSETQ. This CDR3 region has 16 residues. CDR3 nucleotides: TGTGCCAGCAGCTTGTCGGTGGGGGGTCACACAGATACGCAGTATGTT. Its protein is CASSLSVGGHTDTQYV.

This clonotype appeared many times. V gene TRBV20-1 combines with J gene TRBJ2-3, with D tentatively TRBD1 (5 bases). Germline CDR1 is DFQATT and CDR2 is SNEGSKA (reference sequence). This CDR3 is built from 16 residues. Between the trimmed V and J ends, which lost 0 bases and 2 bases, there was a span of 15 bases. CDR3 DNA sequence: TGCAGTGCTAGAGATAAGTCAAGACAGTACACAGATACGCAGTATTTT. Amino acids: CSARDKSRQYTDTQYF.

Ten or more counts support this clonotype. The genes are TRBV24-1 and TRBJ2-1, with TRBD2 identical over 10 bases. This CDR3 region has 15 residues. Trimming cost V 5 bases and J 5 bases; bases outside gene matches: 5. Germline V gene sequence: CDR1 KGHDR, CDR2 SFDVKD. The CDR3 spells CATSAAGGPHNEQFF. CDR3 bases: TGTGCCACCAGTGCAGCGGGAGGGCCCCACAATGAGCAGTTCTTC.

This clonotype was detected many times. V is TRBV3-1 and J is TRBJ2-5, with TRBD1 as a possible D gene (5 bases). V was pared by 5 bases and J by 2 bases, with 12 bases between. Looked up from germline, CDR1 is LGHDT and CDR2 is YNNKEL (reference sequence). This CDR3 spans 14 amino acids. DNA for the CDR3: TGTGCCAGCAGCTCGTCGACAGCTCAAGAGACCCAGTACTTC. As protein: CASSSSTAQETQYF.

This clonotype was seen repeatedly, ten times or more. The CDR3 reads CASSVPGLAGGSATDTQYF. Here the CDR3 DNA reads TGTGCCAGCAGCGTCCCGGGACTAGCGGGGGGCTCTGCAACAGATACGCAGTATTTT. The chain combines TRBV28 with TRBJ2-3; 15 positions agree with TRBD2. V shed 6 bases and J 3 bases; nucleotides not matched to a gene: 13. The CDR3 has 19 residues. The germline CDR1 and CDR2 sequences are MDHEN and SYDVKM.

In its sample, this clonotype was seen many times. The chain links TRBV6-6 to TRBJ2-2, with a tentative D call TRBD1 (6 bases). Trimming removed 6 bases at V and 4 bases at J, with 15 bases between. The CDR3 spans 15 residues. In germline, CDR1 is MNHNY, CDR2 SVGAGI (reference sequence). CDR3 sequence reads: CASRGPGQTTGELFF. In nucleotides, the CDR3 is TGTGCCAGCAGGGGACCTGGACAGACCACCGGGGAGCTGTTTTTT.

This clonotype has ten or more counts. The V call is TRBV20-1, the J call TRBJ2-3, with 10 bases that match TRBD2. J gave up 3 bases and V 2 bases, and 8 bases lay outside the gene matches. Germline values: CDR1 DFQATT, CDR2 SNEGSKA (reference sequence). The CDR3 contains 16 residues. The CDR3 spells CSARPPAGGGTDTQYF. CDR3 in DNA: TGCAGTGCTAGACCCCCAGCGGGGGGGGGTACAGATACGCAGTATTTT.

Many counts were recorded for this clonotype. This chain connects TRBV20-1 to TRBJ2-7, with TRBD2 as a possible D gene (6 bases). Germline values: CDR1 DFQATT, CDR2 SNEGSKA (reference sequence). The CDR3 consists of 15 residues. Trimming removed 1 base from V and 0 bases from J, with 13 bases in between. DNA for the CDR3: TGCAGTGCTAGAGGCAAGGGTAGCGGCTCCTACGAGCAGTACTTC. Its translation: CSARGKGSGSYEQYF.

This clonotype was recorded many times. V and J are TRBV20-1 and TRBJ1-3; 8 nucleotides line up with TRBD1. CDR1 is DFQATT, CDR2 SNEGSKA, per germline (reference sequence). The CDR3 runs to 16 residues. V was pared by 1 base and J by 0 bases, with 5 bases of the junction left unmatched. For the CDR3, the DNA is TGCAGTGCTAGAGGACTAGGACAGGGCTCTGGAAACACCATATATTTT. This translates into CSARGLGQGSGNTIYF.